This T cell receptor (beta chain) was retrieved from a study of CD8+CD57+ T cells in acquired aplastic anemia. Study as a whole: Sorted CD4+ and CD8+ cells yielded about 2.9 ug of DNA on average.

After removal of 5 bases from V and 1 base from J, the junction contained 7 bases not matched to a gene. The CDR3 contains 15 residues. Profiles of TCR beta VDJ and CDR3 were generated from a genomic DNA template. TCRdb reprocessed the reads via MiXCR and lists one record per CDR3 protein. Among some 200,000 distinct CDR3 sequences listed, less than 75% were seen once. Patients sequenced had flow cytometry evidence of CD8+CD57+ cell expansion. The clonotype comes from a human donor with aplastic anemia. The sample comprised sorted CD4+, CD8+, or CD8+CD57+ T cells (not recorded which) from PBMCs. The rearrangement joins TRBV12-3 or TRBV12-4 to TRBJ2-7, with 8 bases fitting TRBD1. The CDR3 sequence: CASSPGQGASYEQYF. The CDR3 DNA sequence: TGTGCCAGCAGTCCCGGACAGGGAGCGTCCTACGAGCAGTACTTC.